Listed below are T cell receptor beta chains from one sample, sequenced in a study of CD8 T cells in Susac syndrome. In TCRdb, the immunoSEQ multiplex PCR reads were re-called with MiXCR into one record per CDR3 protein. The table shows about 200,000 distinct CDR3 sequences, with roughly 96% occurring only once. Sequences were obtained from CD4+ T cells from PBMCs. Receptors were obtained from a human donor in good health. Both conserved end residues are part of each CDR3. Fields, in order: D gene, J gene, V gene, clone size, CDR3 length, CDR3 protein, CDR3 DNA. A D gene is named only where the DNA matches it firmly. Only some rows state a clone size, as once, few, many or a class for expanded clones.

D gene: NA
J gene: TRBJ1-6
V gene: TRBV20-1
clone size: NA
CDR3 length: 12
CDR3 protein: CSAGDRNSPLHF
CDR3 DNA: TGCAGTGCTGGTGACAGAAATTCACCCCTCCACTTT

D gene: TRBD1
J gene: TRBJ1-3
V gene: TRBV27
clone size: NA
CDR3 length: 15
CDR3 protein: CASSYGQGRGNTIYF
CDR3 DNA: TGTGCCAGCAGTTACGGACAGGGGCGAGGAAACACCATATATTTT

D gene: NA
J gene: TRBJ2-1
V gene: TRBV6-4
clone size: NA
CDR3 length: 13
CDR3 protein: CASSGDSYNEQFF
CDR3 DNA: TGTGCCAGCAGTGGTGACTCCTACAATGAGCAGTTCTTC

D gene: TRBD1
J gene: TRBJ2-1
V gene: TRBV12-3/TRBV12-4
clone size: NA
CDR3 length: 14
CDR3 protein: CATDRAGAYNEQFF
CDR3 DNA: TGTGCCACCGACAGGGCTGGGGCGTACAATGAGCAGTTCTTC

D gene: NA
J gene: TRBJ1-1
V gene: TRBV15
clone size: NA
CDR3 length: 17
CDR3 protein: CATSRDRRVGLNTEAFF
CDR3 DNA: TGTGCCACCAGCAGAGATCGCAGGGTTGGCCTTAACACTGAAGCTTTCTTT

D gene: NA
J gene: TRBJ2-5
V gene: TRBV20-1
clone size: NA
CDR3 length: 12
CDR3 protein: CSAGTIQETQYF
CDR3 DNA: TGCAGTGCTGGGACGATTCAAGAGACCCAGTACTTC

D gene: NA
J gene: TRBJ2-3
V gene: TRBV20-1
clone size: NA
CDR3 length: 15
CDR3 protein: CSASERELGTDTQYF
CDR3 DNA: TGCAGTGCTAGTGAAAGGGAATTGGGTACAGATACGCAGTATTTT

D gene: NA
J gene: TRBJ2-5
V gene: TRBV24-1
clone size: NA
CDR3 length: 13
CDR3 protein: CATSPPGAKTQYF
CDR3 DNA: TGTGCCACCAGTCCGCCGGGGGCAAAGACCCAGTACTTC

D gene: TRBD2
J gene: TRBJ2-5
V gene: TRBV20-1
clone size: once
CDR3 length: 15
CDR3 protein: CSARTLAAGQETQYF
CDR3 DNA: TGCAGTGCTAGGACGCTAGCGGCAGGCCAAGAGACCCAGTACTTC

D gene: NA
J gene: TRBJ2-4
V gene: TRBV14
clone size: NA
CDR3 length: 13
CDR3 protein: CASSQGNIGKWYF
CDR3 DNA: TGTGCCAGCAGCCAAGGGAATATCGGCAAATGGTACTTC

D gene: TRBD1
J gene: TRBJ2-7
V gene: TRBV29-1
clone size: NA
CDR3 length: 15
CDR3 protein: CSVLVADRASGEQYF
CDR3 DNA: TGCAGCGTTTTGGTCGCCGACAGGGCTTCTGGCGAGCAGTACTTC

D gene: NA
J gene: TRBJ2-3
V gene: TRBV29-1
clone size: NA
CDR3 length: 15
CDR3 protein: CSVEDPAGGTDTQYF
CDR3 DNA: TGCAGCGTTGAAGATCCGGCAGGGGGCACAGATACGCAGTATTTT

D gene: NA
J gene: TRBJ1-2
V gene: TRBV2
clone size: NA
CDR3 length: 14
CDR3 protein: CASTELRSTYGYTF
CDR3 DNA: TGTGCCAGCACCGAACTCAGGTCTACCTATGGCTACACCTTC

D gene: NA
J gene: TRBJ2-2
V gene: TRBV28
clone size: NA
CDR3 length: 11
CDR3 protein: CASSFQGELFF
CDR3 DNA: TGTGCCAGCAGTTTTCAGGGGGAGCTGTTTTTT

D gene: NA
J gene: TRBJ1-5
V gene: TRBV20-1
clone size: NA
CDR3 length: 14
CDR3 protein: CSAMIGIRDQPQHF
CDR3 DNA: TGCAGTGCTATGATCGGTATCCGGGATCAGCCCCAGCATTTT

D gene: NA
J gene: TRBJ1-2
V gene: TRBV29-1
clone size: NA
CDR3 length: 12
CDR3 protein: CSVETSFYGYTF
CDR3 DNA: TGCAGCGTTGAGACCAGCTTCTATGGCTACACCTTC

D gene: NA
J gene: TRBJ2-7
V gene: TRBV12-3/TRBV12-4
clone size: NA
CDR3 length: 15
CDR3 protein: CASSFLEAGTGEQYF
CDR3 DNA: TGTGCCAGCAGTTTTCTAGAGGCAGGCACTGGCGAGCAGTACTTC

D gene: NA
J gene: TRBJ2-7
V gene: TRBV29-1
clone size: NA
CDR3 length: 12
CDR3 protein: CSVSQGSYEQYF
CDR3 DNA: TGCAGCGTCTCACAGGGTTCCTACGAGCAGTACTTC

D gene: NA
J gene: TRBJ1-2
V gene: TRBV20-1
clone size: NA
CDR3 length: 14
CDR3 protein: CSARDSQGHPLYTF
CDR3 DNA: TGCAGTGCTAGAGACTCCCAGGGGCACCCACTCTACACCTTC

D gene: TRBD2
J gene: TRBJ2-4
V gene: TRBV15
clone size: NA
CDR3 length: 20
CDR3 protein: CATSRDQGLAGGLAKNIQYF
CDR3 DNA: TGTGCCACCAGCAGAGATCAGGGACTAGCGGGAGGATTAGCCAAAAACATTCAGTACTTC

D gene: NA
J gene: TRBJ1-1
V gene: TRBV23-1
clone size: NA
CDR3 length: 11
CDR3 protein: CASKDNAEAFF
CDR3 DNA: TGCGCCAGCAAAGACAACGCTGAAGCTTTCTTT

D gene: TRBD2
J gene: TRBJ2-5
V gene: TRBV15
clone size: NA
CDR3 length: 17
CDR3 protein: CATSRDRLAGTVETQYF
CDR3 DNA: TGTGCCACCAGCAGAGATCGCCTAGCGGGAACTGTAGAGACCCAGTACTTC

D gene: NA
J gene: TRBJ2-3
V gene: TRBV24-1
clone size: once
CDR3 length: 16
CDR3 protein: CATSDRGRAGADTQYF
CDR3 DNA: TGTGCCACCAGTGATCGGGGTCGGGCAGGGGCAGATACGCAGTATTTT

D gene: TRBD1
J gene: TRBJ1-2
V gene: TRBV6-1
clone size: NA
CDR3 length: 14
CDR3 protein: CASRRTGSKGGYTF
CDR3 DNA: TGTGCCAGCAGACGGACAGGATCCAAGGGTGGCTACACCTTC

D gene: NA
J gene: TRBJ2-6
V gene: TRBV29-1
clone size: NA
CDR3 length: 14
CDR3 protein: CSVAPNSGANVLTF
CDR3 DNA: TGCAGCGTTGCCCCAAACTCTGGGGCCAACGTCCTGACTTTC

D gene: NA
J gene: TRBJ2-3
V gene: TRBV2
clone size: NA
CDR3 length: 12
CDR3 protein: CAGGQHTDTQYF
CDR3 DNA: TGTGCCGGCGGTCAGCACACAGATACGCAGTATTTT

D gene: TRBD2
J gene: TRBJ2-1
V gene: TRBV20-1
clone size: NA
CDR3 length: 11
CDR3 protein: CSADTSGGQFF
CDR3 DNA: TGCAGTGCCGACACTAGCGGGGGGCAGTTCTTC

D gene: NA
J gene: TRBJ1-5
V gene: TRBV3-1
clone size: NA
CDR3 length: 13
CDR3 protein: CASSQDPSTSQHF
CDR3 DNA: TGTGCCAGCAGCCAAGACCCGTCCACGTCCCAGCATTTT

D gene: TRBD1
J gene: TRBJ1-2
V gene: TRBV20-1
clone size: NA
CDR3 length: 18
CDR3 protein: CSARVAGQGAERAFGYTF
CDR3 DNA: TGCAGTGCTAGAGTTGCAGGACAGGGGGCGGAAAGGGCTTTTGGCTACACCTTC

D gene: TRBD1
J gene: TRBJ2-5
V gene: TRBV7-3
clone size: NA
CDR3 length: 14
CDR3 protein: CASSLSRTGETQYF
CDR3 DNA: TGTGCCAGCAGCTTAAGCCGGACAGGGGAGACCCAGTACTTC

D gene: TRBD2
J gene: TRBJ2-1
V gene: TRBV6-1
clone size: NA
CDR3 length: 16
CDR3 protein: CASRGPGLAGDNEQFF
CDR3 DNA: TGTGCCAGCAGGGGACCGGGACTAGCGGGGGACAATGAGCAGTTCTTC

D gene: NA
J gene: TRBJ1-5
V gene: TRBV12-3/TRBV12-4
clone size: NA
CDR3 length: 14
CDR3 protein: CASSSRRGNQPQHF
CDR3 DNA: TGTGCCAGCAGTTCGAGAAGGGGAAATCAGCCCCAGCATTTT

D gene: NA
J gene: TRBJ2-1
V gene: TRBV10-3
clone size: NA
CDR3 length: 12
CDR3 protein: CATGQRGDEQFF
CDR3 DNA: TGTGCCACAGGGCAGAGGGGCGATGAGCAGTTCTTC

D gene: TRBD2
J gene: TRBJ2-1
V gene: TRBV20-1
clone size: NA
CDR3 length: 16
CDR3 protein: CSASGGAGGPLNEQFF
CDR3 DNA: TGCAGTGCCTCCGGAGGAGCGGGAGGGCCCCTCAATGAGCAGTTCTTC

D gene: NA
J gene: TRBJ2-1
V gene: TRBV12-5
clone size: once
CDR3 length: 13
CDR3 protein: CASAPSGGNEQFF
CDR3 DNA: TGTGCTAGTGCCCCGTCCGGGGGCAATGAGCAGTTCTTC

D gene: TRBD1
J gene: TRBJ1-6
V gene: TRBV3-1
clone size: NA
CDR3 length: 14
CDR3 protein: CASSPPQGTSPLHF
CDR3 DNA: TGTGCCAGCAGCCCCCCACAGGGGACCTCACCCCTCCACTTT

D gene: TRBD2
J gene: TRBJ2-7
V gene: TRBV18
clone size: NA
CDR3 length: 14
CDR3 protein: CASSLGGGSYEQYF
CDR3 DNA: TGTGCCAGCTCACTTGGGGGGGGATCCTACGAGCAGTACTTC

D gene: NA
J gene: TRBJ2-5
V gene: TRBV29-1
clone size: NA
CDR3 length: 15
CDR3 protein: CSVARRGEYQETQYF
CDR3 DNA: TGCAGCGTTGCCCGGCGCGGGGAATACCAAGAGACCCAGTACTTC

D gene: NA
J gene: TRBJ2-5
V gene: TRBV2
clone size: once
CDR3 length: 14
CDR3 protein: CASSDGAFQETQYF
CDR3 DNA: TGTGCCAGCAGTGACGGAGCGTTCCAAGAGACCCAGTACTTC

D gene: TRBD2
J gene: TRBJ2-5
V gene: TRBV29-1
clone size: NA
CDR3 length: 15
CDR3 protein: CSVGPAGGNQETQYF
CDR3 DNA: TGCAGCGTTGGGCCCGCGGGGGGTAATCAAGAGACCCAGTACTTC

D gene: NA
J gene: TRBJ2-1
V gene: TRBV7-2
clone size: NA
CDR3 length: 13
CDR3 protein: CASSLARGSGQFF
CDR3 DNA: TGTGCCAGCAGCTTAGCTCGGGGTTCTGGGCAGTTCTTC

D gene: NA
J gene: TRBJ2-5
V gene: TRBV7-2
clone size: NA
CDR3 length: 13
CDR3 protein: CASSFGRWETQYF
CDR3 DNA: TGTGCCAGCAGCTTTGGTCGTTGGGAGACCCAGTACTTC